These T cell receptor beta chains were read from a single sample in a study of early T cells in non-severe SARS-CoV-2 infection. TCRdb used MiXCR to reprocess the 5' RACE reads, holding one entry per CDR3 protein. Of roughly 120,000 distinct CDR3 sequences in the sample, 14% to 15% were seen once. The sample was whole blood. The source of these receptors is an adult who was a healthcare worker with PCR-confirmed SARS-CoV-2 infection or an uninfected control (not recorded which). The CDR3 runs from the conserved cysteine through the conserved F or W. A D gene is named only where the DNA matches it firmly. Only part of the rows carry a size: once, few, many, or a class if the clone is expanded.

clone_size | j_call | v_call | d_call | cdr3_nt | cdr3_aa
few | TRBJ1-1 | TRBV6-1 | . | TGTGCCAGCAGTGTGACCCGTAGGGGAAACACTGAAGCTTTCTTT | CASSVTRRGNTEAFF
. | TRBJ2-7 | TRBV10-3 | TRBD2 | TGTGCCATCAGTGGGGCGGGAGAGAGGTACGAGCAGTACTTC | CAISGAGERYEQYF
. | TRBJ1-2 | TRBV6-5 | . | TGTGCCAGCACCACGACGACGGCCTATGGCTACACCTTC | CASTTTTAYGYTF
. | TRBJ2-4 | TRBV5-6 | . | TGTGCCAGCAGCTTGAGTAGACGGCAAGCCAAAAACATTCAGTACTTC | CASSLSRRQAKNIQYF
few | TRBJ2-5 | TRBV7-8 | . | TGTGCCAGCAGCCCCGGCCGGGACGCAACTATGGAGACCCAGTACTTC | CASSPGRDATMETQYF
few | TRBJ1-1 | TRBV5-1 | TRBD1 | TGCGCCAGCAGCGTCTCCGGGACAGGGGGCGATACTGAAGCTTTCTTT | CASSVSGTGGDTEAFF
. | TRBJ1-2 | TRBV27 | . | TGTGCCAGCAGCTTCGCGACGTCTAACTATGGCTACACCTTC | CASSFATSNYGYTF
. | TRBJ1-5 | TRBV30 | . | TGTGCCTGGAGCAGGGGAGCCTCCTCACAGCCCCAGCATTTT | CAWSRGASSQPQHF
. | TRBJ1-1 | TRBV18 | . | TGTGCCAGCTCACCACCCCTAAGGCCTGACACTGAAGCTTTCTTT | CASSPPLRPDTEAFF
. | TRBJ2-1 | TRBV12-3/TRBV12-4 | TRBD2 | TGTGCCAGCAGCCCCATTACGACTAGCGGGGATATAGAGCAGTTCTTC | CASSPITTSGDIEQFF
. | TRBJ2-3 | TRBV7-2 | TRBD2 | TGTGCCAGCAGCTACCCGGGACTAGAATCGGGTACGCAGTATTTT | CASSYPGLESGTQYF
many | TRBJ2-6 | TRBV6-5 | . | TGTGCCAGCAGTTACGGCTCTGGGGCCAACGTCCTGACTTTC | CASSYGSGANVLTF
. | TRBJ2-3 | TRBV12-5 | TRBD2 | TGTGCTAGTGGTCCTAGCGGGGGGGCCGATACGCAGTATTTT | CASGPSGGADTQYF
few | TRBJ2-3 | TRBV7-3 | . | TGTGCCAGCAGCCCGACATCCGCAGATACGCAGTATTTT | CASSPTSADTQYF
few | TRBJ1-4 | TRBV5-1 | . | TGCGCCAGCAGCCCGGGTCAGGCAACTAATGAAAAACTGTTTTTT | CASSPGQATNEKLFF
few | TRBJ2-1 | TRBV5-5 | . | TGTGCCAGCAGCTTAAGGCTGAATGAGCAGTTCTTC | CASSLRLNEQFF
. | TRBJ2-5 | TRBV12-3/TRBV12-4 | TRBD2 | TGTGCCAGCAGTGTCGGGACTAACTTTGCAGAGACCCAGTACTTC | CASSVGTNFAETQYF
many | TRBJ2-6 | TRBV20-1 | TRBD1 | TGCAGTGCTAGAGATAAAGAGGGGGCGCATGGCGTCCTGACTTTC | CSARDKEGAHGVLTF
few | TRBJ1-1 | TRBV6-6 | . | TGTGCCAGCAGTTACTCGGCCACCAGGGTTGACACTGAAGCTTTCTTT | CASSYSATRVDTEAFF
many | TRBJ1-5 | TRBV5-1 | . | TGCGCCAGCCGTCTACGTCAGCCCCAGCATTTT | CASRLRQPQHF
few | TRBJ1-2 | TRBV29-1 | . | TGCAGCGCCTCGCCGGCCACCGGACCCTATGGCTACACCTTC | CSASPATGPYGYTF
few | TRBJ2-7 | TRBV3-1 | TRBD1 | TGTGCCAGCAGCCAAGATCCTGGGACAGGGGGCGAGCAGTACTTC | CASSQDPGTGGEQYF
few | TRBJ2-1 | TRBV5-1 | TRBD2 | TGCGCCAGCAGCTTACCCGGACTAGCTAATGAGCAGTTCTTC | CASSLPGLANEQFF
. | TRBJ1-2 | TRBV6-5 | . | TGTGCCAGCAGTTACTCGATGAGCAACTATGGCTACACCTTC | CASSYSMSNYGYTF
few | TRBJ2-2 | TRBV10-1 | . | TGCGCCAGCAGTGAAGGTCGGGGAAACACCGGGGAGCTGTTTTTT | CASSEGRGNTGELFF
. | TRBJ1-1 | TRBV5-1 | . | TGCGCCAGCAGCGGGAGATCCGGGAACACTGAAGCTTTCTTT | CASSGRSGNTEAFF
. | TRBJ1-2 | TRBV7-9 | . | TGTGCCAGCAGCTTAAAAGGGGCCGGCCCCTATGGCTACACCTTC | CASSLKGAGPYGYTF
many | TRBJ2-5 | TRBV19 | . | TGTGCCAGTAGTATAGATCGAGCGACCGACGGGACCCAGTACTTC | CASSIDRATDGTQYF
. | TRBJ1-1 | TRBV20-1 | . | TGCAGTGCTGGGTTGGCCTACAAGGAACCCCCTGAAGCTTTCTTT | CSAGLAYKEPPEAFF
. | TRBJ2-3 | TRBV20-1 | . | TGCAGTGCCTTAGACGGGGGCATTAGCACAGATACGCAGTATTTT | CSALDGGISTDTQYF
many | TRBJ1-1 | TRBV20-1 | . | TGCAGTGCTACAGGGACTCCTGCGCCCACTGAAGCTTTCTTT | CSATGTPAPTEAFF
. | TRBJ2-2 | TRBV5-1 | . | TGCGCCAGCAGCCGGAGTTCTACGACCACCGGGGAGCTGTTTTTT | CASSRSSTTTGELFF
many | TRBJ2-1 | TRBV5-1 | . | TGCGCCAGCAGCCATTGGACGGGGGTGGGTAATGAGCAGTTCTTC | CASSHWTGVGNEQFF
. | TRBJ1-6 | TRBV15 | . | TGTGCCACCAGCAGAGATCGGGCAGGGAATAATTCACCCCTCCACTTT | CATSRDRAGNNSPLHF
. | TRBJ1-2 | TRBV2 | TRBD1 | TGTGCCCCCAGGGAGGGGGCGAACTATGGCTACACCTTC | CAPREGANYGYTF
many | TRBJ2-1 | TRBV12-3/TRBV12-4 | TRBD2 | TGTGCCAGCAGTGTAGCGGGGGATTACAATGAGCAGTTCTTC | CASSVAGDYNEQFF
many | TRBJ2-3 | TRBV6-6 | . | TGTGCCAGCAGTTACTCGGGAGGCCTTTCAGATACGCAGTATTTT | CASSYSGGLSDTQYF
many | TRBJ1-6 | TRBV2 | . | TGTGCCAGCATGTTCATGGGCTCCTATAATTCACCCCTCCACTTT | CASMFMGSYNSPLHF
few | TRBJ1-2 | TRBV5-1 | . | TGCGCCAGCAGCTTGGCTCCGGGAGACCATGGCTACACCTTC | CASSLAPGDHGYTF
. | TRBJ1-5 | TRBV12-3/TRBV12-4 | . | TGTGCCAGCAGTTTCGGGGGAGTCAATCAGCCCCAGCATTTT | CASSFGGVNQPQHF
. | TRBJ2-5 | TRBV4-1 | TRBD2 | TGCGCCAGCAGCCAAGGGGTAGCGGGGGCCTCGGAGGAGACCCAGTACTTC | CASSQGVAGASEETQYF
. | TRBJ1-1 | TRBV30 | TRBD1 | TGTGCCTGGAGCGGGACAGCGAACACTGAAGCTTTCTTT | CAWSGTANTEAFF
few | TRBJ1-6 | TRBV29-1 | . | TGCAGCGTTTCGGGTCCAGCAGGCTCACCCCTCCACTTT | CSVSGPAGSPLHF
. | TRBJ1-2 | TRBV20-1 | . | TGCAGTGTTCCGGTGGGAAACTATGGCTACACCTTC | CSVPVGNYGYTF